These 25 T cell receptor beta chains came from one sample sequenced in a study of OX40 agonist ivuxolimab in advanced cancers. Assay: immunoSEQ multiplex PCR; the TCRdb copy retains only in-frame clones and omits some. The data show fewer than 65,000 clones, 65% to 90% seen once. This sample comprised CD4+ or CD8+ T cells sorted from blood, obtained in a trial of the OX40 agonist ivuxolimab. These receptors were taken from an adult with an advanced solid tumor such as melanoma, head and neck, liver or kidney cancer.

The chain recombines TRBV4-1 with TRBJ2-5, with 8 bases that match TRBD1. The DNA end is more similar to TRBJ2-7, so the J call may be wrong. Per the germline V gene, CDR1 is MGHRA and CDR2 is YSYEKL. This CDR3 is 13 amino acids long. CDR3 protein: CASSTGTGYEQYF. The DNA for the CDR3 is TGCGCCAGCAGCACTGGGACAGGCTACGAGCAGTACTTC.

The rearrangement links TRBV10-3 to TRBJ2-1, with no clear D. V gave up 6 bases and J gave up 5 bases, with 8 bases separating them. The V gene's germline CDR1 is ENHRY and CDR2 SYGVKD. The CDR3 runs 12 residues. The CDR3 DNA reads as TGTGCCATCAGAGGAGTGGACAATGAGCAGTTCTTC. Its translation is CAIRGVDNEQFF.

The rearrangement links TRBV30 to TRBJ2-7; D may be TRBD2 (6 bases). This CDR3 has 16 residues. V was shortened by 0 bases and J by 0 bases, with 15 bases between the two germline ends. Germline V gene data show CDR1 as GTSNPN and CDR2 as SVGIG (reference sequence). The CDR3 coding sequence is TGTGCCTGGAGTGTAGGGAGGCCAACAAACTCCTACGAGCAGTACTTC. Protein product: CAWSVGRPTNSYEQYF.

The CDR3 loop is CASSFTTDTYEQYF. The CDR3 region has the DNA TGTGCCAGCAGTTTTACCACAGATACCTACGAGCAGTACTTC. This chain uses TRBV27 with TRBJ2-7; D uncertain. CDR3 length equals 14 residues. V was shortened by 3 bases and J by 2 bases, with 11 bases between the two germline ends. Germline V gene sequence: CDR1 MNHEY, CDR2 SMNVEV (reference sequence).

V and J are TRBV12-2 and TRBJ2-2; the D call TRBD1 from the table was never checked on the DNA. TRBV12-2 is a documented pseudogene. This CDR3 region has 11 residues. The CDR3 nucleotides are TGTGCAAGTCTGGCCTCCGGGGAGCTGTTTTTT. It translates to CASLASGELFF.

The count of this clone is one. V is TRBV5-1 and J is TRBJ1-1, with TRBD1 matching over 9 bases. The CDR3 extends over 15 amino acids. CDR1 is SGHRS, CDR2 YFSETQ, per germline. Losses at the gene ends were 2 bases for V and 5 bases for J; bases not matched to a gene: 7. The CDR3 loop reads CASSLEPGTGTEAFF. Here the CDR3 DNA reads TGCGCCAGCAGCTTAGAGCCGGGGACAGGGACTGAAGCTTTCTTT.

As DNA, the CDR3 is TGTGCCAGCAGCGCTACACCAAATCAGCCCCAGCATTTT. This translates into CASSATPNQPQHF. This chain joins TRBV9 and TRBJ1-5; D gene uncertain. V was cut by 3 bases and J by 4 bases, with 8 bases left in between. CDR1 SGDLS and CDR2 YYNGEE come from the germline V gene. The length of the CDR3 is 13 residues.

The genes are TRBV30 and TRBJ2-5, with 15 bases that match TRBD2. CDR3 length: 18 residues. V was pared by 4 bases and J by 1 base, with 10 bases of the junction left unmatched. Germline V CDR1 and CDR2: GTSNPN, SVGIG (reference sequence). The CDR3 DNA follows: TGTGCCTGGAATTCCGGGACTAGCGGGGGGAAGCGCCAAGAGACCCAGTACTTC. Translated, it gives CAWNSGTSGGKRQETQYF.

The rearrangement joins TRBV6-1 to TRBJ1-1; D is unclear. The V and J ends lost 0 bases and 0 bases respectively, with 14 bases between them. The CDR3 consists of 17 residues. Germline CDR1 and CDR2: MNHNS and SASEGT. CDR3 coding DNA: TGTGCCAGCAGTGAAGCCCCCCCACTGGGGTTGAACACTGAAGCTTTCTTT. As protein: CASSEAPPLGLNTEAFF.

V and J are TRBV6-1 and TRBJ1-5; no definite D call. The CDR3 covers 16 residues. Trimming shortened V by 4 bases and J by 2 bases, and 15 bases separated the two germline ends. Looked up from germline, CDR1 is MNHNS and CDR2 is SASEGT. CDR3 nucleotide sequence: TGTGCCAGCAGTGGTTCTGGGAATCGAGGCAATCAGCCCCAGCATTTT. Translated: CASSGSGNRGNQPQHF.

The gene calls are TRBV7-8 and TRBJ2-7, with 9 bases aligning to TRBD2. V lost 2 bases, J lost 1 base, and 3 bases stayed unmatched. The CDR3 consists of 15 residues. CDR1 is SGHVS, CDR2 FQNEAQ, per germline. The CDR3 protein is CASSLSSGASYEQYF. The CDR3 region has the DNA TGTGCCAGCAGCTTATCTAGCGGGGCGTCCTACGAGCAGTACTTC. Using reference TRBV7-8 and TRBJ2-7 for the parts outside the CDR3, the full variable domain is GAGVSQSPRYKVAKRGQDVALRCDPISGHVSLFWYQQALGQGPEFLTYFQNEAQLDKSGLPSDRFFAERPEGSVSTLKIQRTQQEDSAVYLCASSLSSGASYEQYFGPGTRLTVT.

The chain employs TRBV5-6 and TRBJ1-1, with TRBD1 as a possible D gene (5 bases). The CDR3 is made up of 15 amino acids. Deletions cut 2 bases from V and 7 bases from J, with 18 bases between. Germline V lookup: CDR1 SGHDT, CDR2 YYEEEE. The CDR3 loop reads CASSFQGRGEVEAFF. Written as DNA, the CDR3 is TGTGCCAGCAGCTTTCAGGGACGGGGAGAGGTTGAAGCTTTCTTT.

As DNA, the CDR3 is TGTGCCAGCAGCCTACAGGGACGGGGAGAGACCCAGTACTTC. Translating gives CASSLQGRGETQYF. This chain links TRBV7-9 with TRBJ2-5, with D possibly being TRBD1 (6 bases). The CDR3 runs 14 residues. CDR1 is SEHNR and CDR2 is FQNEAQ in the germline V gene (reference sequence). V dropped 5 bases and J dropped 4 bases, with 14 bases sitting between them.

The J gene is TRBJ1-2, the V gene TRBV6-6, with 8 bases identical to TRBD1. Germline loops: CDR1 MNHNY, CDR2 SVGAGI (reference sequence). The junction had 4 bases not matched to a gene; V was cut back by 6 bases and J by 7 bases. CDR3 size: 12 residues. This CDR3 is CASSHRGVGYTF. CDR3 nucleotide sequence: TGTGCCAGCAGCCACAGGGGGGTTGGCTACACCTTC.

This clone was seen only a few times. CDR3 loop: CASSLGQRNQPQHF. In DNA, the CDR3 is TGTGCCAGCAGCTTGGGACAGCGAAATCAGCCCCAGCATTTT. The chain joins TRBV5-5 to TRBJ1-5; a weak D match, TRBD1 (5 bases). This CDR3 comprises 14 residues. Trimming pared 0 bases from V and 4 bases from J, leaving 8 bases between. CDR1 is SGHKS, CDR2 YYEKEE, per germline (reference sequence). The variable domain in full, completed from reference TRBV5-5 and TRBJ1-5, reads DAGVTQSPTHLIKTRGQQVTLRCSPISGHKSVSWYQQVLGQGPQFIFQYYEKEERGRGNFPDRFSARQFPNYSSELNVNALLLGDSALYLCASSLGQRNQPQHFGDGTRLSIL.

This chain uses TRBV6-6 with TRBJ1-2; D possibly corresponds to TRBD1 (5 bases). This CDR3 is built from 14 residues. Germline V gives CDR1 MNHNY, CDR2 SVGAGI (reference sequence). The V gene lost 11 bases and the J gene lost 2 bases, with 18 bases spanning the gap. The CDR3 region is CAPGGSWENYGYTF. The CDR3 coding sequence is TGTGCCCCGGGGGGGAGTTGGGAGAACTATGGCTACACCTTC.

This clone was observed a handful of times. The chain couples TRBV9 to TRBJ2-7; D may be TRBD1 (5 bases). CDR1 and CDR2 from the germline V gene are SGDLS and YYNGEE. This CDR3 contains 14 residues. Trimming cost V 1 base and J 4 bases, with 12 bases left between them. Here the CDR3 reads CASSVTGSGYEQYF. DNA of the CDR3: TGTGCCAGCAGCGTAACAGGCTCCGGTTACGAGCAGTACTTC.

The gene calls are TRBV7-8 and TRBJ1-1; TRBD1 might be the D (5 bases). Per the germline V gene, CDR1 is SGHVS and CDR2 is FQNEAQ. Trimming took 1 base from V and 10 from J, leaving 13 bases between them. This CDR3 has 13 amino acids. CDR3 in amino acids: CASSLDLMGGAFF. DNA of the CDR3: TGTGCCAGCAGCTTAGACCTCATGGGGGGAGCTTTCTTT. Based on the CDR3 plus reference TRBV7-8 and TRBJ1-1, the full variable domain is GAGVSQSPRYKVAKRGQDVALRCDPISGHVSLFWYQQALGQGPEFLTYFQNEAQLDKSGLPSDRFFAERPEGSVSTLKIQRTQQEDSAVYLCASSLDLMGGAFFGQGTRLTVV.

This chain uses TRBV18 with TRBJ1-2; 10 nucleotides match TRBD1. The ends lost 3 bases at V and 2 bases at J; junction bases unmatched: 6. CDR1 and CDR2 from the germline V gene are KGHSH and LQKENI. The CDR3 length is 16 residues. DNA for the CDR3: TGTGCCAGCTCACCCCCCGGGACAGGGGCCAACTATGGCTACACCTTC. Amino acid sequence: CASSPPGTGANYGYTF.

The chain carries TRBV19 and TRBJ2-1; 10 bases line up with TRBD2. Germline assignment: CDR1 LNHDA and CDR2 SQIVND (reference sequence). The CDR3 sequence is 13 residues long. V shed 6 bases, J shed 10 bases, and the junction held 6 bases outside the gene matches. The CDR3 bases are TGTGCCAGTAGGCTAGCGGGAGAGAACGAGCAGTTCTTC. This codes for CASRLAGENEQFF.

CDR3 sequence reads: CASSPKEPGELFF. CDR3 DNA sequence: TGTGCCAGCAGCCCCAAGGAGCCCGGGGAGCTGTTTTTT. The chain couples TRBV5-4 to TRBJ2-2, with D unclear. The V end was cut by 4 bases, the J end by 6 bases, with 10 bases between. The CDR3 sequence is 13 residues long. CDR1 is SGHNT, CDR2 YYREEE, per germline (reference sequence).

V usage is TRBV5-1 and J usage is TRBJ2-7; TRBD1 matches 7 bases. CDR3 length: 15 amino acids. Trimming removed 4 bases from V and 5 bases from J; junction bases left unmatched: 12. Germline V gene sequence: CDR1 SGHRS, CDR2 YFSETQ. CDR3 sequence (DNA): TGCGCCAGCAGCAGAACAACAGGGGCGCGAGACGAGCAGTACTTC. Translating it yields CASSRTTGARDEQYF.

The chain joins TRBV30 to TRBJ2-7; D is uncertain. The CDR3 runs to 11 residues. V was trimmed by 4 bases and J by 5 bases, leaving 9 bases between them. Germline CDR1 and CDR2: GTSNPN and SVGIG (reference sequence). Written as DNA, the CDR3 is TGTGCCTGGAACGTCGGAGACGAGCAGTACTTC. This gives the protein CAWNVGDEQYF.

The V call is TRBV27, the J call TRBJ2-1, with 12 bases fitting TRBD2. Trimming cost V 4 bases and J 4 bases; bases outside gene matches: 2. The germline V gene encodes CDR1 MNHEY and CDR2 SMNVEV (reference sequence). This CDR3 has 15 amino acids. In DNA form, the CDR3 reads TGTGCCAGCAGTTCAGGACTAGCGGGATACAATGAGCAGTTCTTC. Translating gives CASSSGLAGYNEQFF.

The chain uses TRBV11-2 and TRBJ2-5; 9 bases align to TRBD2. The CDR3 sequence is 14 residues long. Germline trimming cut 5 bases from V and 5 bases from J; bases unmatched to any gene: 6. CDR1 and CDR2 (germline): SGHAT, FQNNGV. CDR3 coding DNA: TGTGCCAGCAGCCTAGGACTAGCGAGCGAGACCCAGTACTTC. Translated: CASSLGLASETQYF.